The 25 T cell receptor beta chains given below trace back to one sample, sequenced in a study of T cell changes during pregnancy in multiple sclerosis. Using immunoSEQ multiplex PCR, the repertoire was profiled, and TCRdb retains in-frame clones only, with some absent. The data hold tens of thousands of clones, with around nine tenths observed a single time. Sequencing was performed on peripheral blood, taken before pregnancy. The receptors originated from a female donor with multiple sclerosis, enrolled in a pregnancy study.

This clone was counted once. V usage is TRBV7-2 and J usage is TRBJ2-2; D is perhaps TRBD1 (5 bases). With 4 bases removed from V and 2 bases from J, the gap between germline ends came to 20 bases. Germline V gene lookup returns CDR1 SGHTA and CDR2 FQGNSA. The CDR3 is made up of 18 amino acids. The CDR3 bases are TGTGCCAGCAGCTCCCAACGCGTGACAGCCAGAAACACCGGGGAGCTGTTTTTT. It is translated as CASSSQRVTARNTGELFF.

The chain recombines TRBV7-9 with TRBJ2-2; the match to TRBD2 covers 7 bases. The CDR3 spans 16 residues. With V trimmed by 5 bases and J by 3 bases, 9 bases remained unmatched. The germline V gene encodes CDR1 SEHNR and CDR2 FQNEAQ (reference sequence). CDR3 residues: CASSPRSGGDTGELFF. In nucleotides, the CDR3 is TGTGCCAGCAGCCCCAGGTCGGGGGGTGACACCGGGGAGCTGTTTTTT.

In its sample, this clone was seen a few times. The chain carries TRBV28 and TRBJ1-6; D not resolved. The CDR3 is 13 residues long. The V and J ends lost 9 bases and 7 bases respectively, with 13 bases between them. Germline V gene data show CDR1 as MDHEN and CDR2 as SYDVKM. CDR3 residues: CASITTQNSPLHF. CDR3 in DNA: TGTGCCAGTATTACAACACAGAATTCACCCCTCCACTTT.

This chain links TRBV11-2 with TRBJ2-1; D is perhaps TRBD1 (5 bases). V was clipped by 2 bases and J by 0 bases, with 11 bases between them. CDR1 and CDR2 from the germline V gene are SGHAT and FQNNGV. The CDR3 runs 16 residues. This chain's CDR3 is CASSLMADNSYNEQFF. The CDR3 DNA reads as TGTGCCAGCAGCTTAATGGCGGACAACTCCTACAATGAGCAGTTCTTC.

The CDR3 nucleotides are TGTGCCAGCAGCGTAAAAGCGGGGACCTACGAGCAGTACTTC. This encodes CASSVKAGTYEQYF. The V and J genes are TRBV9 and TRBJ2-7, with 7 bases identical to TRBD2. The germline V gene encodes CDR1 SGDLS and CDR2 YYNGEE. V was pared by 1 base and J by 2 bases, with 3 bases of the junction left unmatched. The CDR3 covers 14 residues.

The CDR3 loop reads CASSPPDSSNYGYTF. CDR3 nucleotide sequence: TGTGCCAGCTCACCGCCGGACAGCTCTAACTATGGCTACACCTTC. The V call is TRBV18, the J call TRBJ1-2; D is perhaps TRBD1 (6 bases). V gave up 3 bases and J gave up 0 bases, with 11 bases separating them. The germline V gene encodes CDR1 KGHSH and CDR2 LQKENI. CDR3 length: 15 amino acids.

The V and J genes are TRBV7-2 and TRBJ2-7; 7 bases are a match to TRBD2. This CDR3 region has 14 residues. CDR1 is SGHTA and CDR2 is FQGNSA in the germline V gene. V dropped 3 bases and J dropped 2; count of bases not matched to a gene: 4. The chain's CDR3 is CASSFQGGPYEQYF. Written as DNA, the CDR3 is TGTGCCAGCAGCTTCCAGGGAGGGCCCTACGAGCAGTACTTC.

This CDR3 is CASSPNTETQYF. The CDR3 DNA follows: TGTGCCAGCAGCCCAAACACGGAGACCCAGTACTTC. J is TRBJ2-5 and V is TRBV5-5; D ambiguous. Germline values: CDR1 SGHKS, CDR2 YYEKEE (reference sequence). This CDR3 is built from 12 residues. Trimming removed 4 bases at V and 5 bases at J, with 9 bases between. The full variable domain, rest sourced from reference TRBV5-5 and TRBJ2-5, is DAGVTQSPTHLIKTRGQQVTLRCSPISGHKSVSWYQQVLGQGPQFIFQYYEKEERGRGNFPDRFSARQFPNYSSELNVNALLLGDSALYLCASSPNTETQYFGPGTRLLVL.

The CDR3 nucleotides are TGTGCCAGCAGCCGTGACTGGGCGGGGGATGAGCAGTTCTTC. Residues: CASSRDWAGDEQFF. The chain combines TRBV11-2 with TRBJ2-1; the match to TRBD2 covers 7 bases. Germline V gives CDR1 SGHAT, CDR2 FQNNGV. The V segment lost 5 bases and the J segment 8 bases; nucleotides outside the gene matches: 9. This CDR3 is 14 amino acids long.

This chain uses TRBV4-1 with TRBJ2-3; 7 nucleotides match TRBD1. Germline values: CDR1 MGHRA, CDR2 YSYEKL. This CDR3 contains 16 residues. V trimming: 3 bases; J trimming: 2 bases; junction bases outside the gene matches: 8. The CDR3 here is CASSQSPGQITDTQYF. CDR3 DNA sequence: TGCGCCAGCAGCCAGAGCCCGGGACAGATCACAGATACGCAGTATTTT.

CDR3 DNA: TGTGCCAGCAGTCGCTACAGGGTGTCCACCGGGGAGCTGTTTTTT. Amino acid sequence: CASSRYRVSTGELFF. The genes are TRBV11-2 and TRBJ2-2; D may be TRBD1 (6 bases). Germline lookup yields CDR1 SGHAT and CDR2 FQNNGV. CDR3 length equals 15 residues. V dropped 6 bases and J dropped 4 bases, with 15 bases sitting between them.

This clone has more than one count but fewer than ten. This chain connects TRBV14 to TRBJ2-1; D gene ambiguous. From germline, CDR1 is SGHDN and CDR2 FVKESK. The V and J ends lost 0 bases and 3 bases respectively, with 12 bases between them. The CDR3 spans 16 residues. The CDR3 nucleotides read TGTGCCAGCAGCCAAGAATTCAGAGGTCACTACAATGAGCAGTTCTTC. Its translation is CASSQEFRGHYNEQFF.

This rearrangement joins TRBV4-2 to TRBJ1-2; D unresolved. The V gene lost 1 base and the J gene lost 6 bases, with 9 bases spanning the gap. CDR3 length: 13 residues. Per germline, CDR1 LGHNA and CDR2 YNFKEQ. The CDR3 reads CASSQGYRDGYTF. For the CDR3, the DNA is TGTGCCAGCAGCCAAGGCTACAGAGATGGCTACACCTTC.

CDR3 sequence (DNA): TGTGCCAGCAGCGTAACCGGGACAGTTGGAAACACCATATATTTT. Protein sequence: CASSVTGTVGNTIYF. The chain carries TRBV9 and TRBJ1-3; 7 bases align to TRBD1. This CDR3 region has 15 residues. V lost 1 base, J lost 3 bases, and 4 bases stayed unmatched. The germline CDR1 and CDR2 sequences are SGDLS and YYNGEE.

The J gene is TRBJ2-7, the V gene TRBV5-1; D possibly corresponds to TRBD1 (8 bases). Trimming pared 4 bases from V and 4 bases from J, leaving 18 bases between. CDR3 length: 15 amino acids. In germline, CDR1 is SGHRS, CDR2 YFSETQ. This chain's CDR3 is CASSGGGQDPYEQYF. The CDR3 DNA follows: TGCGCCAGCAGCGGGGGGGGACAGGACCCGTACGAGCAGTACTTC.

In DNA form, the CDR3 reads TGTGCCAGCTCACTCCTCAGGACAGGTGCGGATGAAAAACTGTTTTTT. Translated, it gives CASSLLRTGADEKLFF. The chain links TRBV18 to TRBJ1-4; 7 nucleotides match TRBD1. J lost 6 bases, V lost 4 bases, and 11 bases had no gene match. Germline V gene data show CDR1 as KGHSH and CDR2 as LQKENI. This CDR3 contains 16 residues.

V and J are TRBV10-3 and TRBJ1-2; D gene ambiguous. From germline, CDR1 is ENHRY and CDR2 SYGVKD. V was trimmed by 5 bases and J by 6 bases, leaving 19 bases between them. This CDR3 is built from 15 residues. The CDR3 coding sequence is TGTGCCATCAGTTTACAACTAATTGAAATTGATGGCTACACCTTC. Translated: CAISLQLIEIDGYTF.

The chain combines TRBV7-9 with TRBJ1-1; D is unresolved. Looked up from germline, CDR1 is SEHNR and CDR2 is FQNEAQ (reference sequence). The V and J ends lost 5 bases and 6 bases respectively, with 16 bases between them. The CDR3 totals 14 residues. CDR3 coding DNA: TGTGCCAGCAGCCCCTCGCAGGCTCTGCCTGAAGCTTTCTTT. Its protein is CASSPSQALPEAFF. Variable domain in full (rest from reference TRBV7-9 and TRBJ1-1): DTGVSQNPRHKITKRGQNVTFRCDPISEHNRLYWYRQTLGQGPEFLTYFQNEAQLEKSRLLSDRFSAERPKGSFSTLEIQRTEQGDSAMYLCASSPSQALPEAFFGQGTRLTVV.

This clone came up a few times. The chain combines TRBV9 with TRBJ2-1; 9 bases line up with TRBD1. This CDR3 region has 14 residues. Germline-derived CDR1 and CDR2 are SGDLS and YYNGEE. V shed 5 bases and J 2 bases; nucleotides not matched to a gene: 2. In DNA, the CDR3 is TGTGCCAGCAGAAGGACAGGGGCCTACAATGAGCAGTTCTTC. It specifies CASRRTGAYNEQFF.

This clone was counted a single time. The V gene is TRBV11-2, the J gene TRBJ1-1, with a possible D match to TRBD1 (5 bases). Germline assignment: CDR1 SGHAT and CDR2 FQNNGV. The CDR3 totals 14 residues. Trimming pared 1 base from V and 2 bases from J, leaving 8 bases between. In nucleotides, the CDR3 is TGTGCCAGCAGCTTAGGACAGACAAACACTGAAGCTTTCTTT. Protein sequence: CASSLGQTNTEAFF. The full variable domain, rest sourced from reference TRBV11-2 and TRBJ1-1, is EAGVAQSPRYKIIEKRQSVAFWCNPISGHATLYWYQQILGQGPKLLIQFQNNGVVDDSQLPKDRFSAERLKGVDSTLKIQPAKLEDSAVYLCASSLGQTNTEAFFGQGTRLTVV.

The chain couples TRBV19 to TRBJ2-7; TRBD1 matches 9 bases. CDR1 is LNHDA and CDR2 is SQIVND in the germline V gene (reference sequence). The CDR3 is made up of 15 amino acids. After removal of 5 bases from V and 3 bases from J, the junction contained 8 bases not matched to a gene. CDR3 coding DNA: TGTGCCAGTAGTTTTCCGGGACAGGGTTTCTACGAGCAGTACTTC. Translation: CASSFPGQGFYEQYF. The full variable domain, its missing parts supplied by reference TRBV19 and TRBJ2-7, is DGGITQSPKYLFRKEGQNVTLSCEQNLNHDAMYWYRQDPGQGLRLIYYSQIVNDFQKGDIAEGYSVSREKKESFPLTVTSAQKNPTAFYLCASSFPGQGFYEQYFGPGTRLTVT.

The V and J genes are TRBV27 and TRBJ1-2, with D possibly matching TRBD1 (5 bases). V was clipped by 8 bases and J by 4 bases, with 14 bases between them. Per germline, CDR1 MNHEY and CDR2 SMNVEV (reference sequence). CDR3 size: 13 residues. The CDR3 region is CASSPGSSYGYTF. CDR3 in DNA: TGTGCCAGCTCCCCAGGGTCCTCCTATGGCTACACCTTC.

This chain joins TRBV5-1 and TRBJ2-3; no clear D gene. CDR3 length: 12 amino acids. V was clipped by 2 bases and J by 7 bases, with 8 bases between them. In germline, CDR1 is SGHRS, CDR2 YFSETQ. For the CDR3, the DNA is TGCGCCAGCAGCTTTGGAGTTAATACGCAGTATTTT. Translation: CASSFGVNTQYF. The full variable domain, its missing parts supplied by reference TRBV5-1 and TRBJ2-3, is KAGVTQTPRYLIKTRGQQVTLSCSPISGHRSVSWYQQTPGQGLQFLFEYFSETQRNKGNFPGRFSGRQFSNSRSEMNVSTLELGDSALYLCASSFGVNTQYFGPGTRLTVL.

The rearrangement uses TRBV30 and TRBJ1-5, with TRBD1 matching 7 bases. The germline V gene encodes CDR1 GTSNPN and CDR2 SVGIG (reference sequence). V lost 1 base to trimming and J lost 7 bases; unmatched junction nucleotides: 7. The CDR3 covers 14 residues. The CDR3 loop reads CAWSADRAGQPQHF. CDR3 nucleotide sequence: TGTGCCTGGAGTGCAGACAGGGCAGGCCAGCCCCAGCATTTT.

This clone was seen only a few times. This rearrangement joins TRBV5-6 to TRBJ1-5, with D unclear. The CDR3 totals 17 residues. Germline CDR1 SGHDT, CDR2 YYEEEE. Trimming stripped 2 bases from V and 3 bases from J, with 18 bases between. The CDR3 reads CASSFSSLRHYNQPQHF. The CDR3 nucleotides are TGTGCCAGCAGCTTCAGCTCCTTAAGGCACTACAATCAGCCCCAGCATTTT.